This paragraph reports one TCR beta chain. Its antigen is as yet unknown. This sample is part of a study of beta chain features in type 1 diabetes. Study-wide findings and caveats: A potential influence of HLA type upon TCRB rearrangement remained unresolved herein. All four CD4+ subsets of Type 1 diabetes patients contained TCRB CDR3s that were moderately but significantly shorter. Although PCR might favor shorter templates, it would do so equally in patients and controls.

The CDR3 totals 13 residues. Germline assignment: CDR1 MNHEY and CDR2 SVGAGI. V gave up 7 bases and J gave up 5 bases, with 14 bases separating them. Expressed TCRB transcripts got sequenced, as all isolated RNA was reverse transcribed. Here immunoSEQ multiplex PCR was the method, and the copy in TCRdb shows in-frame clones only, minus some. The data contain over 600,000 clones, under 15% of them singletons. Sequences were obtained from naive CD4+ T cells from blood. J is TRBJ2-5 and V is TRBV6-5; TRBD1 is a possible D gene (6 bases). This clonotype was obtained from a man aged 25-40 years with type 1 diabetes. The CDR3 DNA reads TGTGCCAGCACTATGGACAGCCCCGAGACCCAGTACTTC. This codes for CASTMDSPETQYF.